This TCR beta chain was sequenced during a study of shared clonotypes between healthy human individuals (dated by TCRdb to 2018 to 2020). Study-wide context: Three men and a couple of women, aged 18 to 49 years, made up the cohort. Different laboratories and diverse techniques were used to prepare libraries and sequence TCR repertoires, to increase sequencing depth and limit assay-specific biases. Blood TCR repertoires of a handful of healthy adults were deeply sequenced to estimate repertoire size and the extent of clonotype sharing between individuals. For each donor, CD4 naive and CD4 memory were each run on three plates, CD8 naive on two plates, and CD8 memory on one plate. Leukapheresis yielded between about 0.85 and 9 billion PBMCs per donor. The investigation overall reported the following: Roughly 5.2% of naive CD4, around 4% of naive CD8, approximately 2.2% of memory CD4, and 0.35% to 0.5% of memory CD8 clonotypes were shared across a few donors. Rarefaction of sorted-subset datasets indicated incomplete sequencing despite the large sequencing depth. Sampling was restricted to blood, and TCR repertoires in tissue are likely to differ from TCR repertoires in blood. Estimated clonotype richness was generally larger for naive than for memory subsets. Compared with non-shared clonotypes, clonotypes shared by all four sorted-subset donors had higher generation probabilities. Because the study included a small number of donors, the genetic and exposure-history diversity represented was limited. Based on pairwise subsampling, the degree of clonotype sharing among donors was expected to be affected by sequencing depth.

This clone was detected only once. What this receptor recognizes is not known. No base quality information exists; no much larger clone differs at one position. The donors were healthy, HIV-negative adults with no recently reported acute infections or vaccinations. Every donor was a Caucasian adult living in Nashville, Tennessee, USA. CD4+ T cells were enriched by magnetic negative selection; naive cells were then positively selected on CD45RA, and the negative fraction formed the memory subset. After blood collection by leukapheresis, PBMCs were isolated using Ficoll-Histopaque density gradient centrifugation and then cryopreserved in the vapor phase of liquid nitrogen. Analytical flow cytometry was used to check the purity and quantity of every magnetically sorted T cell population. Genomic DNA was isolated from every sorted fraction and measured by UV absorbance on a Nanodrop 2000c. Using the deep immunoSEQ assay, TCR CDR3 regions were amplified from genomic DNA by multiplex PCR. Extracted genomic DNA from each cell subset was distributed evenly across all wells of several immunoSEQ 96-well plates, and each plate was treated as a replicate. Each replicate PCR for sorted subsets received roughly 0.2 ug genomic DNA, equal to about 30,000 T cell genomes. The purified libraries were quantified using a Qubit 3.0 fluorometer, sized with a Bioanalyzer 2100, and then quantified again using the KAPA Library Quantification kit. Every immunoSEQ 96-well plate was sequenced on a dedicated single-read 150-cycle Illumina NextSeq 550 flow cell. For the original study's pipeline: The immunoSEQ output contained only junctional sequences without quality scores, so filtering could not match that applied to full-length reads. To assign V/J genes and CDR3, sequences were annotated against IMGT germline references using PyIR, a Python wrapper for IgBLAST v1.9. Reads were filtered out if the reads had weak V/J assignments (E-value above 1e-6), no CDR3, stop codons, out-of-frame junctions, or ambiguous translated residues. V3J clonotypes were defined as sequences sharing the same inferred V gene, J gene, and CDR3 amino acid sequence. Percentage overlap between repertoires was computed as shared unique clonotypes divided by the size of the smaller repertoire. RTK rarefaction, the Chao1 estimator, and Recon v2.1 estimates of unobserved clonotypes were used to assess repertoire richness. Generation probabilities for all TCRbeta clonotypes obtained by the gDNA method from a handful of donors were computed using OLGA. TCRdb's version of the immuneACCESS table is confined to in-frame rearrangements and falls short of the full clone set. An unresolved V gene accounts for under half of the shortfall where checked; the remainder is of unknown origin. V, J and clone size are taken as reported in that table, and D and trimming were inferred from the DNA itself. In this sample the table shows roughly 500,000 clones, roughly 95% of which occur a single time. Of the sample, under 0.065% falls within the top ten clones.

This receptor was identified in a woman in her 30s in good health. The sequencing input was naive CD4+ T cells sorted from blood. The cell subset or site label, as the study defines it: CD45RA+ positively selected.

The nucleotides are TGTGCCTGGAGTGGAAGCGGGACCGGCTCGTACTTC. Its translation is CAWSGSGTGSYF. The chain couples TRBV30 to TRBJ2-7; 7 central bases correspond to TRBD2. Taken from cysteine to phenylalanine, the CDR3 has 12 residues. The CDR3 DNA has 36 bases and is translated from base 1. CDR1 is given as GTSNPN and CDR2 as SVGIG, both from the germline V gene (reference sequence). V and J are trimmed by 1 base and 12 bases, and the gene matches miss 9 bases of the junction.